The rows below give T cell receptor beta chains drawn from one sample of a study of T cells in Graves' hyperthyroidism and ophthalmopathy. TCRdb called the multiplex PCR reads again in MiXCR, with one record for every CDR3 protein. Of 600,000 or so distinct CDR3 sequences listed, approximately 15% are singletons. Sequencing was performed on blood. These receptors were taken from a woman younger than 30 with Graves' ophthalmopathy. Both conserved end residues are part of each CDR3.

CDR3 length	V gene	J gene	CDR3 protein
14	TRBV11-2	TRBJ2-7	CASSLEVAFGEQYF
14	TRBV6-1	TRBJ2-1	CASSTSGPYNEQFF
15	TRBV28	TRBJ2-5	CASSLTWGVPETQYF
18	TRBV28	TRBJ1-2	CASTSYGVGGLANYGYTF
14	TRBV11-2	TRBJ2-1	CASSRVAGPNEQFF
13	TRBV27	TRBJ1-1	CASSVGGITEAFF
15	TRBV3-1	TRBJ1-3	CASSQGGDSGNTIYF
13	TRBV12-3/TRBV12-4	TRBJ1-1	CASSFYRVGEAFF
14	TRBV27	TRBJ2-7	CASSFDLGDYEQYF
16	TRBV28	TRBJ1-4	CASSLGGAPTNEKLFF
18	TRBV20-1	TRBJ2-1	CSARVPLLAAHSYNEQFF
14	TRBV20-1	TRBJ1-5	CSAMPVNSNQPQHF
16	TRBV6-1	TRBJ2-3	CASSSAGRTSTDTQYF
11	TRBV7-9	TRBJ2-1	CASSFGDEQFF
17	TRBV19	TRBJ1-3	CASSIFPGLSSGNTIYF
13	TRBV25-1	TRBJ2-7	CASSPDVRYEQYF
16	TRBV6-1	TRBJ1-3	CASSRDSPRSGNTIYF